This is a list of T cell receptor beta chains from one sample in a study of shared T cell receptors in the human thymus. Produced via immunoSEQ multiplex PCR; TCRdb's table is partial and in-frame only. The sample consists of approximately 400,000 clones, approximately 95% of them appearing once. The material sequenced was thymocytes. The receptors here all came from a human donor. The CDR3 runs from the conserved cysteine through the conserved F or W. D genes are given only for firm matches. The size field is filled for only some rows; it gives once, few, many or a size class.

NA TRBJ2-1 TRBV6-4 NA CASSDSGRPYNEQFF TGTGCCAGCAGTGACTCCGGACGCCCCTACAATGAGCAGTTCTTC
NA TRBJ1-4 TRBV6-1 TRBD1 CASSGKQGKLVTNEKLFF TGTGCCAGCAGTGGAAAACAGGGGAAACTCGTCACTAATGAAAAACTGTTTTTT
once TRBJ1-2 TRBV25-1 TRBD1 CASSAPEDRGDGYTF TGTGCCAGCAGTGCACCAGAGGACAGGGGAGATGGCTACACCTTC
NA TRBJ2-7 TRBV10-3 NA CAISEGGRSYEQYF TGTGCCATCAGTGAAGGGGGGCGATCCTACGAGCAGTACTTC
NA TRBJ2-7 TRBV7-2 NA CASSLPLRFYEQYF TGTGCCAGCAGCTTACCATTACGGTTCTACGAGCAGTACTTC
NA TRBJ2-1 TRBV15 NA CATSRDRARSNEQFF TGTGCCACCAGCAGAGACCGGGCCCGAAGCAATGAGCAGTTCTTC
NA TRBJ1-1 TRBV15 TRBD1 CATSRDRGSVLGMNTEAFF TGTGCCACCAGCCGGGACAGGGGATCGGTTTTAGGGATGAACACTGAAGCTTTCTTT
NA TRBJ1-1 TRBV6-1 TRBD1 CASIWTGGTEAFF TGTGCCAGCATCTGGACAGGGGGCACTGAAGCTTTCTTT
once TRBJ2-2 TRBV9 NA CASSVAPWNTGELFF TGTGCCAGCAGCGTAGCTCCATGGAACACCGGGGAGCTGTTTTTT
NA TRBJ2-2 TRBV9 TRBD2 CASSVVASGYTGELFF TGTGCCAGCAGCGTAGTGGCTAGCGGGTACACCGGGGAGCTGTTTTTT
once TRBJ2-7 TRBV19 NA CASSAKNRVLTYEQYF TGTGCCAGTAGTGCGAAAAACCGGGTCCTCACCTACGAGCAGTACTTC
NA TRBJ2-1 TRBV19 TRBD2 CASSITSGEEQFF TGTGCCAGTAGTATAACTAGCGGAGAAGAGCAGTTCTTC
NA TRBJ2-3 TRBV5-6 NA CASSLGPSTDTQYF TGTGCCAGCAGCTTGGGTCCCAGCACAGATACGCAGTATTTT
once TRBJ2-1 TRBV19 TRBD2 CASRGTGRLAVDEQFF TGTGCCAGTAGAGGGACGGGGAGACTAGCGGTAGATGAGCAGTTCTTC
NA TRBJ2-3 TRBV7-3 TRBD2 CASSSYLVAGWDTQYF TGTGCCAGCAGCTCCTACCTTGTAGCGGGATGGGATACGCAGTATTTT
NA TRBJ2-3 TRBV5-8 NA CASSLCGRGHYTDTQYF TGTGCCAGCAGCCTATGCGGCAGGGGCCACTACACAGATACGCAGTATTTT
NA TRBJ1-1 TRBV19 TRBD1 CATLRDRGLAFF TGTGCCACCCTCCGGGACAGGGGGCTGGCTTTCTTT
NA TRBJ2-2 TRBV30 NA CAWRASGELFF TGTGCCTGGAGGGCTTCCGGGGAGCTGTTTTTT